This T cell receptor (beta chain) stems from a study of blood T cell repertoires in COVID-19 (dated by TCRdb to the early 2020s). Concerning the study at large: Samples covering the acute and convalescent phases of COVID-19 were provided by collaborators in the United States, Italy and Spain. The samples were drawn from the first 160 participants of the ongoing ImmuneRACE study and from 1,254 subjects provided by 6 global collaborators. The prospective study material was composed of cDNA or gDNA derived from T cells, B-cell-depleted T cells, or PBMCs. The dataset comprised deeply sampled blood TCRbeta repertoires from subjects exposed to, actively infected with, or recovered from COVID-19. HLA class I and class II types, where available, came from metadata supplied by the sample provider rather than from assay-based typing. Sample metadata almost always included a de-identified subject ID, COVID-19 status, age in years and sex. The repertoires were made available in a free public database intended to serve as a resource for research on the immune response to SARS-CoV-2. Broader findings and caveats from the paper: The amount of clinical and demographic metadata varied by source and participant and was provided uncurated.

Remarks on this clone: Its antigen target is currently unknown. Within one base of it there is no much larger clone, and no base qualities were kept.

Each collaborating institution followed its own protocols to collect whole blood in K2EDTA tubes. For TCRbeta analysis, collaborators shipped samples in one of three forms: frozen whole blood, isolated PBMCs, or DNA extracted from either of those sample types. Trimming takes 0 bases off V and 2 bases off J; junction bases not matched to a gene: 5. The germline V gene (reference sequence) provides CDR1 SGHNT and CDR2 YYREEE. Reading from cysteine to phenylalanine, the CDR3 counts 18 amino acids. Only CDR3 DNA is held: 54 bases, read in frame from base 1. TCRbeta CDR3 regions were amplified from genomic DNA using the immunoSEQ Assay, a bias-controlled multiplex PCR. Per the original workflow: Within the assay, amplification of reference gene primers was used to estimate how many nucleated cells each sample contained. To quantify the absolute abundance of each unique TCRbeta CDR3 rearrangement, sequence reads were collapsed and filtered. For each sample, productive Simpson clonality was calculated by taking the square root of Simpson's diversity index across productive rearrangements. The immuneACCESS repertoire file appears here via TCRdb, limited to in-frame rearrangements. These files lack a portion of the clones; in checked studies, under half of the deficit traces to unresolved V genes, and the cause of the others is not known. Clonal size and the V and J genes are those of that table, whereas D and trimming came from the DNA. This sample comprises under 350,000 clones, 85% to 90% of them detected only once. The top ten constitute approximately 4.6% of the sample.

Sequenced material: peripheral blood. The chain employs TRBV5-4 and TRBJ2-1; 13 bases in between match TRBD2. This clonotype was sampled from a man in his forties with acute or convalescent COVID-19. The CDR3 loop reads CASSLAGLAGAAYNEQFF. The bases read TGTGCCAGCAGCTTGGCCGGACTAGCGGGGGCCGCCTACAATGAGCAGTTCTTC.